Sequencing of this TCR beta chain was carried out in a study of blood T cell repertoires in COVID-19. On the study more broadly: Donors in the United States, Italy and Spain gave samples during acute or convalescent COVID-19. From T cells, B-cell-depleted T cells, or PBMCs came the material, which was cDNA or gDNA.

As originally analysed: Scientists estimated how many nucleated cells there were by amplifying reference gene primers. TCRdb keeps only in-frame clones here, not all; method: immunoSEQ multiplex PCR. V and J calls and clone size come straight from that table; D and trimming were deduced from the DNA. This table holds about 150,000 clones, 83% found once. The germline gives CDR1 LNHDA, CDR2 SQIVND (reference sequence). The CDR3 sequence is 14 residues long. The V end was cut by 8 bases, the J end by 7 bases, with 18 bases between. The receptor comes from a woman aged 80 or over with acute or convalescent COVID-19. This chain uses TRBV19 with TRBJ1-5, with D perhaps TRBD1 (6 bases). Sequencing input: peripheral blood. CDR3 sequence reads: CASALPGGGQPQHF. The DNA for the CDR3 is TGTGCCAGTGCCCTGCCGGGGGGCGGACAGCCCCAGCATTTT.